This T cell receptor (beta chain) came from a study of PD-L1 blockade in urothelial cancer. At the level of the study: Enrolled patients had been treated previously with 0 to 3 chemotherapy regimens.

Only in-frame clones appear in the TCRdb table, and some are missing; sequencing was by immunoSEQ multiplex PCR. The table has about 80,000 clones, about 90% seen once; the top ten hold under 6%. After removal of 3 bases from V and 2 bases from J, the junction contained 4 bases not matched to a gene. CDR1 SGHVS and CDR2 FNYEAQ come from the germline V gene. This CDR3 comprises 15 residues. The TCR sequence derives from a woman between 70 and 85 years old with urothelial cancer. Here the sequenced sample was PBMCs, taken around atezolizumab (anti-PD-L1) treatment. The chain links TRBV7-6 to TRBJ2-5, with 9 bases aligning to TRBD2. The CDR3 sequence is CASSFGGGAQETQYF. The CDR3, as DNA: TGTGCCAGCAGCTTCGGCGGGGGGGCACAAGAGACCCAGTACTTC. Variable domain in full (rest from reference TRBV7-6 and TRBJ2-5): GAGVSQSPRYKVTKRGQDVALRCDPISGHVSLYWYRQALGQGPEFLTYFNYEAQQDKSGLPNDRFSAERPEGSISTLTIQRTEQRDSAMYRCASSFGGGAQETQYFGPGTRLLVL.